This T cell receptor (beta chain) originates from a study of blood T cell repertoires in COVID-19. Background on the study: Sample material is recorded as cDNA or gDNA derived from T cells, B-cell-depleted T cells, or PBMCs.

During active infection, Seattle patients enrolled and were then monitored through disease. Assay used: immunoSEQ multiplex PCR; TCRdb lists only in-frame clones, some missing. The sample lists a few hundred thousand clones, around 90% occurring once. The CDR3 runs 16 residues. Trimming cost V 7 bases and J 6 bases; bases outside gene matches: 11. Germline assignment: CDR1 MDHEN and CDR2 SYDVKM. This clonotype was sampled from a woman between 35 and 50 years old with COVID-19, enrolled during active disease. The V and J genes are TRBV28 and TRBJ2-2; 10 bases agree with TRBD2. Material: peripheral blood. The CDR3 DNA sequence: TGTGCCAGCACCTTAGCGGGGGGTCCCCTCCCCGGGGAGCTGTTTTTT. Protein: CASTLAGGPLPGELFF.